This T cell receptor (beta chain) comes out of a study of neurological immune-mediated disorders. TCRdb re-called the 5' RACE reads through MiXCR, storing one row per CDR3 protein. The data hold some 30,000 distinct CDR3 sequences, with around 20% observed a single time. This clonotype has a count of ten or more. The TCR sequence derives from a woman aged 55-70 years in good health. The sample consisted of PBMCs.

The CDR3 region has the DNA TGCAGTGCTAGGAGACTAGCGGGTAGCGATGAGCAGTTCTTC. The encoded protein is CSARRLAGSDEQFF. The chain couples TRBV20-1 to TRBJ2-1, with 10 bases aligning to TRBD2. This CDR3 is built from 14 residues. Germline loops: CDR1 DFQATT, CDR2 SNEGSKA (reference sequence). The J segment lost 8 bases and the V segment lost 3 bases, leaving 7 bases of the junction unmatched.